These 20 T cell receptor beta chains were sequenced from one sample in a study of identical twins. TCRdb redid the calling of the 5' RACE reads with MiXCR, one entry per CDR3 protein. The sample carries about 520,000 distinct CDR3 sequences, 20% to 25% recorded once. This sample also belongs to another study, concerning T cells expressing NK-cell markers.

Source material: CD4+ T cells sorted from blood. Receptors were obtained from a woman in her late teens or twenties in good health.

V and J are TRBV12-3 or TRBV12-4 and TRBJ1-1, with D possibly TRBD1 on 6 matching bases. Trimming cost V 0 bases and J 6 bases, with 14 bases left between them. The CDR3 runs to 15 residues. DNA for the CDR3: TGTGCCAGCAGTTTAGCGGGGGGGCGCATGGCTGAAGCTTTCTTT. It yields the protein CASSLAGGRMAEAFF.

The chain joins TRBV7-9 to TRBJ2-7; 14 nucleotides align to TRBD2. The CDR3 length is 17 residues. V was clipped by 5 bases and J by 2 bases; unmatched bases: 8. The germline gives CDR1 SEHNR, CDR2 FQNEAQ (reference sequence). This chain's CDR3 is CASSGGTSGGPPYEQYF. The CDR3 DNA is TGTGCCAGCAGCGGTGGGACTAGCGGGGGCCCTCCCTACGAGCAGTACTTC.

The gene calls are TRBV12-3 or TRBV12-4 and TRBJ2-3, with D perhaps TRBD2 (5 bases). The V end was cut by 5 bases, the J end by 8 bases, with 14 bases between. The CDR3 consists of 13 residues. This CDR3 is CASSAATRGTQYF. The CDR3 nucleotides are TGTGCCAGCAGTGCAGCGACCCGGGGTACGCAGTATTTT.

This clonotype was seen a handful of times. The rearrangement links TRBV20-1 to TRBJ1-2, with a possible D match to TRBD1 (6 bases). Trimming cost V 5 bases and J 6 bases, with 10 bases left between them. The CDR3 totals 11 residues. Germline values: CDR1 DFQATT, CDR2 SNEGSKA (reference sequence). This chain's CDR3 is CSAGRGDGYTF. DNA for the CDR3: TGCAGTGCTGGAAGGGGGGATGGCTACACCTTC.

The chain links TRBV29-1 to TRBJ1-1; possible D gene TRBD1, 6 bases. The length of the CDR3 is 15 residues. The germline V and J ends were trimmed by 0 bases and 1 base, with 12 bases remaining between them. Germline lookup yields CDR1 SQVTM and CDR2 ANQGSEA. This CDR3 is CSVEDPGQENTEAFF. In DNA, the CDR3 is TGCAGCGTTGAAGACCCGGGACAAGAGAACACTGAAGCTTTCTTT.

This clonotype occurred many times. This chain joins TRBV18 and TRBJ2-1; D may match TRBD1 or TRBD2 (5 bases each). This CDR3 contains 11 residues. The V end lost 6 bases, the J end lost 12 bases, and 12 bases lay between the germline ends. The germline V gene encodes CDR1 KGHSH and CDR2 LQKENI. The CDR3 region is CASSSTGPQFF. The DNA of the CDR3 is TGTGCCAGCTCCTCGACGGGACCGCAGTTCTTC.

This clonotype occurred a few times. The chain couples TRBV9 to TRBJ2-1; 8 nucleotides align to TRBD1. This CDR3 spans 14 amino acids. Germline V CDR1 and CDR2: SGDLS, YYNGEE. With 2 bases clipped from V and 9 bases from J, the junction kept 7 bases outside the gene matches. CDR3 protein: CASSVRQGFGEQFF. CDR3 DNA sequence: TGTGCCAGCAGCGTCCGACAGGGGTTCGGTGAGCAGTTCTTC.

This clonotype has just one count. The V gene is TRBV20-1, the J gene TRBJ1-1; weak D call: TRBD1 (5 bases). The V and J ends lost 6 bases and 0 bases respectively, with 14 bases between them. Germline V lookup: CDR1 DFQATT, CDR2 SNEGSKA (reference sequence). CDR3 length equals 14 residues. In DNA, the CDR3 is TGCAGTGCCGGGGGGGGAAGGGTGAACACTGAAGCTTTCTTT. It codes for CSAGGGRVNTEAFF.

This clonotype was found a few times. The chain is built from TRBV6-1 and TRBJ1-5, with 10 bases matching TRBD1. Germline V gives CDR1 MNHNS, CDR2 SASEGT. The trim removed 5 bases at V and 0 bases at J, leaving 10 bases unmatched. This CDR3 is 18 amino acids long. The CDR3 spells CASSPPGQGSFSNQPQHF. CDR3 nucleotide sequence: TGTGCCAGCAGTCCTCCGGGACAGGGGTCCTTTAGCAATCAGCCCCAGCATTTT.

The rearrangement joins TRBV5-1 to TRBJ2-4; D gene ambiguous. In germline, CDR1 is SGHRS, CDR2 YFSETQ. With 4 bases removed from V and 3 bases from J, the gap between germline ends came to 11 bases. The length of the CDR3 is 14 residues. CDR3 nucleotide sequence: TGCGCCAGCAGCCAGCCCTTTGGCAAAAACATTCAGTACTTC. Translated: CASSQPFGKNIQYF.

The V call is TRBV21-1, the J call TRBJ2-3; the D call TRBD1 from the table was never checked on the DNA. TRBV21-1 has pseudogene status. The CDR3 runs to 14 residues. The CDR3 reads CASSNHQRGRPQYF. The CDR3 DNA reads as TGTGCCAGCAGCAATCACCAGCGGGGGCGGCCGCAGTATTTT.

The chain couples TRBV20-1 to TRBJ2-5; the D is unclear. Germline CDR1 is DFQATT and CDR2 is SNEGSKA (reference sequence). The CDR3 contains 15 residues. V lost 1 base and J 1 base, leaving 13 bases between the germline ends. In nucleotides, the CDR3 is TGCAGTGCTAGAGTTCTAGGACGTTCCCAAGAGACCCAGTACTTC. Translation gives CSARVLGRSQETQYF.

This chain links TRBV9 with TRBJ1-1; 10 bases fit TRBD1. J lost 4 bases, V lost 4 bases, and 13 bases had no gene match. The germline V gene encodes CDR1 SGDLS and CDR2 YYNGEE. This CDR3 has 17 amino acids. CDR3 sequence reads: CASSNRALDRGATEAFF. For the CDR3, the DNA is TGTGCCAGCAGCAACCGAGCCTTGGACAGGGGGGCCACTGAAGCTTTCTTT.

There are a few counts of this clonotype. V and J are TRBV9 and TRBJ2-7; a possible D gene is TRBD2 (5 bases). The V end lost 3 bases, the J end lost 1 base, and 14 bases lay between the germline ends. Germline assignment: CDR1 SGDLS and CDR2 YYNGEE. The CDR3 consists of 15 residues. CDR3 sequence reads: CASSAEGVTSYEQYF. The CDR3 region has the DNA TGTGCCAGCAGCGCCGAGGGAGTAACATCCTACGAGCAGTACTTC. Variable domain in full (rest from reference TRBV9 and TRBJ2-7): DSGVTQTPKHLITATGQRVTLRCSPRSGDLSVYWYQQSLDQGLQFLIQYYNGEERAKGNILERFSAQQFPDLHSELNLSSLELGDSALYFCASSAEGVTSYEQYFGPGTRLTVT.

This clonotype appeared a few times. The chain is built from TRBV12-3 or TRBV12-4 and TRBJ2-3; D is unresolved. The CDR3 consists of 13 residues. Trimming removed 6 bases at V and 4 bases at J, with 11 bases between. The CDR3, as DNA: TGTGCCAGCAGAAAGACTGCCTCAGATACGCAGTATTTT. Protein: CASRKTASDTQYF.

The V call is TRBV6-5, the J call TRBJ1-2; D remains ambiguous. CDR3 length: 13 residues. Germline V gene lookup returns CDR1 MNHEY and CDR2 SVGAGI. Between the trimmed V and J ends, which lost 0 bases and 4 bases, there was a span of 6 bases. CDR3 sequence: CASSYSGFYGYTF. The CDR3 nucleotides read TGTGCCAGCAGTTACTCGGGGTTCTATGGCTACACCTTC.

The J gene is TRBJ2-1, the V gene TRBV20-1, with 9 bases aligning to TRBD2. Germline V gene sequence: CDR1 DFQATT, CDR2 SNEGSKA (reference sequence). Trimming cost V 4 bases and J 5 bases; bases outside gene matches: 9. The CDR3 totals 15 residues. The CDR3 DNA sequence: TGCAGTGCTACGGGTAGCGGGAGCACTAACAATGAGCAGTTCTTC. Its translation is CSATGSGSTNNEQFF.

This chain uses TRBV20-1 with TRBJ2-7, with D maybe TRBD2 (6 bases). V was cut by 4 bases and J by 2 bases, with 12 bases left in between. The CDR3 length is 13 residues. Germline V lookup: CDR1 DFQATT, CDR2 SNEGSKA (reference sequence). The CDR3 protein is CSATSVKPYEQYF. The CDR3 DNA is TGCAGTGCTACTAGCGTCAAACCCTACGAGCAGTACTTC.

The chain couples TRBV6-5 to TRBJ2-1; D is possibly TRBD1 or TRBD2 (6 bases each). CDR3 size: 14 residues. Trimming pared 0 bases from V and 7 bases from J, leaving 10 bases between. The germline V gene has CDR1 MNHEY and CDR2 SVGAGI. The CDR3 bases are TGTGCCAGCAGTTACTCGAGAGGGGGGAATGAGCAGTTCTTC. Amino acid sequence: CASSYSRGGNEQFF.

This clonotype appeared many times. V is TRBV6-1 and J is TRBJ2-7; 14 bases fit TRBD2. The germline V gene encodes CDR1 MNHNS and CDR2 SASEGT. CDR3 length: 14 residues. V was pared by 6 bases and J by 10 bases, with 8 bases of the junction left unmatched. DNA for the CDR3: TGTGCCAGCAGACGTGGGACTAGCGGGGGTGATCAGTACTTC. Amino acids: CASRRGTSGGDQYF.